This TCR beta chain came from a study of identical twins. General study findings and limits: One should note that invariant MAIT and iNKT cells could partly confound zero-insertion analyses. Cord blood beta clonotypes that were abundant carried fewer insertions, and memory repertoires showed no such trend.

Every sampled donor was Caucasian and healthy. The V and J ends lost 2 bases and 2 bases respectively, with 16 bases between them. In germline, CDR1 is MNHEY, CDR2 SMNVEV (reference sequence). The CDR3 loop spans 16 amino acids. This clonotype was counted only a few times. Its matching antigen is unknown. A template switching step contributed a universal primer site, while unique molecular identifiers were present in the cDNA. Each CDR3 protein gets one entry after TCRdb re-called the 5' RACE reads with MiXCR. The sample shows 690,000 or so distinct CDR3 sequences, around 8.6% of them seen only once. These data are also associated with another study on yellow fever vaccine responses in identical twins.

The chain combines TRBV27 with TRBJ2-7; a weak D match, TRBD2 (5 bases). Sequences were obtained from PBMCs. The TCR was taken from a woman between 18 and 29 years old in good health. The CDR3 DNA reads TGTGCCAGCAGTTTAAAGAGGGTGGCGGGCACCTACGAGCAGTACTTC. Encoded protein: CASSLKRVAGTYEQYF.